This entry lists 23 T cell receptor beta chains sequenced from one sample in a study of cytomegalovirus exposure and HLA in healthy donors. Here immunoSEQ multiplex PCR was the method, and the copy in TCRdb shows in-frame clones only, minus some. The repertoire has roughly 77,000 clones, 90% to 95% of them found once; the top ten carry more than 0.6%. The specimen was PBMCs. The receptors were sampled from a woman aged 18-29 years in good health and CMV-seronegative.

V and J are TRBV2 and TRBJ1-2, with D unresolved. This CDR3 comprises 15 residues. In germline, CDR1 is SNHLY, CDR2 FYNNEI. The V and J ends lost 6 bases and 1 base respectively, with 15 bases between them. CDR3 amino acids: CASSKEVGRNYGYTF. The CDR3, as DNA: TGTGCCAGCAGCAAAGAGGTTGGCCGTAACTATGGCTACACCTTC.

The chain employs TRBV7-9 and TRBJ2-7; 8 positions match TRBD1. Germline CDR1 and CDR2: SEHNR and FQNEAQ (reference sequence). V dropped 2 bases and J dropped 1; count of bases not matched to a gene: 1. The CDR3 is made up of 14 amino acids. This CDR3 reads CASSLQGASYEQYF. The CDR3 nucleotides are TGTGCCAGCAGCTTACAGGGGGCGTCCTACGAGCAGTACTTC.

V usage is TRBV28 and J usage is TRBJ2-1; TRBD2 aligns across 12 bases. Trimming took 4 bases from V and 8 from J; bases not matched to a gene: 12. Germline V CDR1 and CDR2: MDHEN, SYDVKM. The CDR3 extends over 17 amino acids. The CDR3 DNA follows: TGTGCCAGCAGTTCATCCCATAAGACTAGCGGGAGCGATGAGCAGTTCTTC. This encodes CASSSSHKTSGSDEQFF.

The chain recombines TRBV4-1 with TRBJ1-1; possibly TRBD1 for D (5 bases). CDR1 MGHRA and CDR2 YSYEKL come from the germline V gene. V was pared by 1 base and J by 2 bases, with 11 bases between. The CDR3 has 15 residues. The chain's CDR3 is CASSQGVTGNTEAFF. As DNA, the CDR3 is TGCGCCAGCAGCCAAGGGGTCACAGGCAACACTGAAGCTTTCTTT.

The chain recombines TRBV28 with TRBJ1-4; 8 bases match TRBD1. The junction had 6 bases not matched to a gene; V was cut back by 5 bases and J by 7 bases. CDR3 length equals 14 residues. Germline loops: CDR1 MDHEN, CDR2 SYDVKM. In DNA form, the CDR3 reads TGTGCCAGCAGTCGCAGGGGGCTGGGTGAAAAACTGTTTTTT. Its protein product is CASSRRGLGEKLFF.

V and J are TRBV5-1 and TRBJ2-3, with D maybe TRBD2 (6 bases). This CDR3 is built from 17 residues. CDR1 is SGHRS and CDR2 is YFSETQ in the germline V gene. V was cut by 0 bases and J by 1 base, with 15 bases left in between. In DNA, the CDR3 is TGCGCCAGCAGCTTGGAACTTAGCGGATTCGGCACAGATACGCAGTATTTT. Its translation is CASSLELSGFGTDTQYF.

In nucleotides, the CDR3 is TGTGCCAGTAGTACCCCGTCGGGACTTGACTACGAGCAGTACTTC. Amino acid sequence: CASSTPSGLDYEQYF. The chain combines TRBV19 with TRBJ2-7, with a weak D call TRBD2 (6 bases). With 4 bases removed from V and 3 bases from J, the gap between germline ends came to 16 bases. CDR3 length: 15 residues. The germline V gene encodes CDR1 LNHDA and CDR2 SQIVND (reference sequence).

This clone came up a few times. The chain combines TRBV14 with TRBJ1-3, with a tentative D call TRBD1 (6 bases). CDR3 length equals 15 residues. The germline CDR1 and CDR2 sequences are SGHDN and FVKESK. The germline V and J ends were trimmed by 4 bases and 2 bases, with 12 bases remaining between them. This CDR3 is CASSLNRVAGNTIYF. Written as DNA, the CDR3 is TGTGCCAGCAGCCTGAACAGGGTGGCTGGAAACACCATATATTTT.

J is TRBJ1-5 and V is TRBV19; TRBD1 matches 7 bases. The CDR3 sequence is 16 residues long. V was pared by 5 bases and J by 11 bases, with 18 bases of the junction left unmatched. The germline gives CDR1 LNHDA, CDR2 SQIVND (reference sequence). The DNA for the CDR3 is TGTGCCAGTAGTCCAGGTACCGGGACAGCCGAAGAGGCCCAGCATTTT. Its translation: CASSPGTGTAEEAQHF.

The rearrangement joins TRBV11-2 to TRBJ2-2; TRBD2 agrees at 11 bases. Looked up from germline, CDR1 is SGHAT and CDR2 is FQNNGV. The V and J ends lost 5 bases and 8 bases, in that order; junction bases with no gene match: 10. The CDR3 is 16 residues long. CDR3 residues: CASSLTSGTLGGELFF. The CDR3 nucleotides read TGTGCCAGCAGCCTGACTAGCGGGACCCTCGGGGGGGAGCTGTTTTTT.

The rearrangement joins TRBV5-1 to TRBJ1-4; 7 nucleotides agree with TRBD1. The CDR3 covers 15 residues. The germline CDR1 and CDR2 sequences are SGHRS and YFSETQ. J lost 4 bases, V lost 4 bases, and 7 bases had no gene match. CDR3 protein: CASSLSRGINEKLFF. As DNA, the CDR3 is TGCGCCAGCAGCCTCTCCAGGGGGATTAATGAAAAACTGTTTTTT.

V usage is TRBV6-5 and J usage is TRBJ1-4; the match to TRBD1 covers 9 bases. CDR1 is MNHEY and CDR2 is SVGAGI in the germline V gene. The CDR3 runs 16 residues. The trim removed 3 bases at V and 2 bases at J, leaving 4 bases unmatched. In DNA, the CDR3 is TGTGCCAGCAGTTATGGGACAGGGTCGACTAATGAAAAACTGTTTTTT. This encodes CASSYGTGSTNEKLFF.

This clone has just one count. CDR3 sequence: CASSGLAGSSYEQYF. The CDR3 nucleotides read TGTGCCAGCAGTGGACTAGCGGGGAGCTCCTACGAGCAGTACTTC. The chain combines TRBV6-1 with TRBJ2-7, with 11 bases aligning to TRBD2. J was trimmed by 0 bases and V by 4 bases; bases with no gene match: 2. Germline V gene lookup returns CDR1 MNHNS and CDR2 SASEGT. This CDR3 is built from 15 residues.

The CDR3 loop reads CASSLELDNYNEQFF. The DNA for the CDR3 is TGTGCCAGCAGCTTAGAACTTGATAATTACAATGAGCAGTTCTTC. The J gene is TRBJ2-1, the V gene TRBV7-8; D call uncertain. Germline V gives CDR1 SGHVS, CDR2 FQNEAQ. The CDR3 has 15 residues. Trimming removed 1 base from V and 4 bases from J, with 11 bases in between.

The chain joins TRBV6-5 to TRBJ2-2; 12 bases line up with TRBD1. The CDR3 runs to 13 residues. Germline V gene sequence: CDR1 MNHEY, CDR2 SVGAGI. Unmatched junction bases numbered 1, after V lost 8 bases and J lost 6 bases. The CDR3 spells CASGDRGPGELFF. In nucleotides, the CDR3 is TGTGCCAGCGGGGACAGGGGGCCCGGGGAGCTGTTTTTT.

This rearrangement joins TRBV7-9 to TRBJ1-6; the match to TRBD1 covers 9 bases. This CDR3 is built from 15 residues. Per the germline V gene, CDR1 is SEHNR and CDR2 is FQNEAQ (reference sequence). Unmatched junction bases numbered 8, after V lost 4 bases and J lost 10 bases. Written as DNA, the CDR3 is TGTGCCAGCAGCTCATCGGGACAGGGTAGATCACCCCTCCACTTT. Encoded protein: CASSSSGQGRSPLHF.

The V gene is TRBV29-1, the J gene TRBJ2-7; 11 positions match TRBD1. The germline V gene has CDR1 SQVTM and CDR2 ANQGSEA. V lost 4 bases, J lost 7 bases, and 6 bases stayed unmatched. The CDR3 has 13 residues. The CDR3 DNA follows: TGCAGCGTTGCGCTATGGGACAGGGGGGAGCAGTACTTC. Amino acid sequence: CSVALWDRGEQYF.

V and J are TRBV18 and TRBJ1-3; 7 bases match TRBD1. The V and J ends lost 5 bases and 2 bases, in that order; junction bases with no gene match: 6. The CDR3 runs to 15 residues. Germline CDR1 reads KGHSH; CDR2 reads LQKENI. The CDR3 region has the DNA TGTGCCAGCTCAGAGGGACAGCTAACTGGAAACACCATATATTTT. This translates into CASSEGQLTGNTIYF.

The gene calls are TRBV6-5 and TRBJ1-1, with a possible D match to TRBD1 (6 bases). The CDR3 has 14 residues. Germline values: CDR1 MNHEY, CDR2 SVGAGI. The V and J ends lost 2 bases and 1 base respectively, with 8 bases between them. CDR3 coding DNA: TGTGCCAGCAGTTACGCCAGGGGGAACACTGAAGCTTTCTTT. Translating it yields CASSYARGNTEAFF.

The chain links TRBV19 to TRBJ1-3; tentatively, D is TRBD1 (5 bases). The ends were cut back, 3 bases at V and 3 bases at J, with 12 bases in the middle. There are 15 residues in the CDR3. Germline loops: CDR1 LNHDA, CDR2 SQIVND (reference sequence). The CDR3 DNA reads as TGTGCCAGTAGTATTGGGGGGACCATTGGAAACACCATATATTTT. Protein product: CASSIGGTIGNTIYF.

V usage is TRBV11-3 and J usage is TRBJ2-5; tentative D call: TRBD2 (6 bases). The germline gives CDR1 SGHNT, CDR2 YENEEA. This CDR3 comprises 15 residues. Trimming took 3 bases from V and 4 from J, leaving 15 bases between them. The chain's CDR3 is CASSFGGPAAETQYF. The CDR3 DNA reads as TGTGCCAGCAGCTTCGGGGGACCTGCGGCAGAGACCCAGTACTTC.

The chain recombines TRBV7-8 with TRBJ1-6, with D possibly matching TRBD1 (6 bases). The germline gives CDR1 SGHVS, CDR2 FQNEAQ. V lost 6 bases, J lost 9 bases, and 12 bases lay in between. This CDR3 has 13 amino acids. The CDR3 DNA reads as TGTGCCAGCAGTCGAATAGGGGGTTCACCCCTCCACTTT. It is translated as CASSRIGGSPLHF.

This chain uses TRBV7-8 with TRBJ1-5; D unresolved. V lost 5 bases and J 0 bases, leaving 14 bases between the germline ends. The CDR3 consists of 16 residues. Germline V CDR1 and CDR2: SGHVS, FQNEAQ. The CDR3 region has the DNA TGTGCCAGCAGCCCCAGCAGGACTTATAGCAATCAGCCCCAGCATTTT. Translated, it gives CASSPSRTYSNQPQHF. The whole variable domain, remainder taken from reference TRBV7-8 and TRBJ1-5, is GAGVSQSPRYKVAKRGQDVALRCDPISGHVSLFWYQQALGQGPEFLTYFQNEAQLDKSGLPSDRFFAERPEGSVSTLKIQRTQQEDSAVYLCASSPSRTYSNQPQHFGDGTRLSIL.